This T cell receptor (beta chain) comes out of a study of monozygotic twins with inflammatory bowel disease. Whole-study results and caveats: Healthy co-twins had higher TCRbeta inverse Simpson diversity than their IBD twins.

The CDR3 runs 14 residues. Germline CDR1 SGHVS, CDR2 FQNEAQ. In regard to this clonotype: What it binds is not known.

With no T cell sorting beforehand, total RNA was isolated from whole blood. TCRdb re-called the 5' RACE reads and gives one entry per CDR3 protein, without DNA. Recorded for this sample: hundreds of thousands of distinct CDR3 sequences. The chain employs TRBV7-8 and TRBJ2-2; TCRdb reports TRBD1, a call that lacks DNA to check it against. The sequence was collected from a human donor with ulcerative colitis or Crohn's disease, or a healthy co-twin of an affected twin (not recorded which). Sequencing was performed on blood. CDR3 sequence: CASSLGTVTGELFF.